This paragraph covers one T cell receptor (beta chain) sequence. Its target antigen remains unknown. One base away there is no much larger clone; base qualities are not given. TCRbeta CDR3 regions were amplified from genomic DNA using the immunoSEQ Assay, a bias-controlled multiplex PCR. The authors processed their data as follows. Nucleated cell counts per sample were estimated from amplification of reference gene primers within the assay. To quantify the absolute abundance of each unique TCRbeta CDR3 rearrangement, sequence reads were collapsed and filtered. For each sample, productive Simpson clonality was calculated by taking the square root of Simpson's diversity index across productive rearrangements. What TCRdb holds here is the immuneACCESS table cut down to in-frame rearrangements. Part of the clones is not present; checked against another copy, under half of the missing clones reflect an unresolved V gene, and the others are unexplained. V, J and clone size were drawn from that table, and D and trimming were deduced from the DNA. This sample holds around 130,000 clones; roughly 82% were observed only once. Around 10% of the sample is held by the ten biggest clonotypes.

Collaborating institutions collected whole blood in K2EDTA tubes following their own protocols. For TCRbeta analysis, collaborators shipped samples as frozen whole blood, isolated PBMCs, or DNA extracted from either of those sample types. The CDR3, cysteine through phenylalanine, is 14 amino acids long. Only the CDR3 DNA is retained, 42 bases long and in frame from the first base. The germline ends are 8 bases apart after V is trimmed by 1 base and J by 5 bases. Sequences MNHNS (CDR1) and SASEGT (CDR2) are obtained from the germline V gene. The sample originates from a study of blood T cell repertoires in COVID-19 (dated by TCRdb to the early 2020s). Broadly, across the study: Samples from collaborators originated in the United States, Italy and Spain and spanned both the acute and convalescent phases of COVID-19. The prospective study material was composed of cDNA or gDNA derived from T cells, B-cell-depleted T cells, or PBMCs. The dataset comprised deeply sampled blood TCRbeta repertoires from subjects exposed to, actively infected with, or recovered from COVID-19. The repertoires were released in a freely available public database meant as a resource for research on the immune response to SARS-CoV-2. The samples were drawn from two sources: the first 160 participants of the ongoing ImmuneRACE study, and 1,254 subjects contributed by 6 global collaborators. A de-identified subject ID, COVID-19 status, age in years and sex were almost always included in the sample metadata. Where available, HLA class I and class II types were obtained from metadata supplied by the sample provider rather than from assay-based typing.

The study at large found these results: The amount of clinical and demographic metadata varied by source and participant and was provided uncurated.

The sequenced sample consisted of peripheral blood. The sequence is built from TRBV6-1 and TRBJ1-4, with no confident D gene call. The sequence was collected from a human donor in a cohort sampled during active COVID-19. CDR3 reads: CASSEVLQNEKLFF. The nucleotides read TGTGCCAGCAGTGAAGTTCTCCAGAATGAAAAACTGTTTTTT.